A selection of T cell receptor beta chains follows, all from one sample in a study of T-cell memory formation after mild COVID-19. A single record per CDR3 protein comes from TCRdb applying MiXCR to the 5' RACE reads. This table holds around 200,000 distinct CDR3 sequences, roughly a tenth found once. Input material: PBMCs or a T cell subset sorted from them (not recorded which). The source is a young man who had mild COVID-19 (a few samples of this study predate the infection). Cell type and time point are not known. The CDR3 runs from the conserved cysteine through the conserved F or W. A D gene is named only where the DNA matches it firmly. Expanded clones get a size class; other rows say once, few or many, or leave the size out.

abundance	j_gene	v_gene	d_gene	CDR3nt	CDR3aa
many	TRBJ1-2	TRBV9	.	TGTGCCAGCAGCGTAGTCACCGGGGCAGGTGGCTACACCTTC	CASSVVTGAGGYTF
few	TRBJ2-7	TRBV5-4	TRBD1	TGTGCCAGCAGCTTGGCCGGGACAGGGACGAACGAGCAGTACTTC	CASSLAGTGTNEQYF
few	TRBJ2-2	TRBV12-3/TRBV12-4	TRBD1	TGTGCCAGCAGTCCCGGACAGGGGCCCGGGGAGCTGTTTTTT	CASSPGQGPGELFF
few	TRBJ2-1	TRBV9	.	TGTGCCAGCAGCGTGTTCGGGTATGAGCAGTTCTTC	CASSVFGYEQFF
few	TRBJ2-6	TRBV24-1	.	TGTGCCACCAGTGATACGTGGGCTGGGGCCAACGTCCTGACTTTC	CATSDTWAGANVLTF
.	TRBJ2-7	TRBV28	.	TGTGCCAGCAGTTTGCTACAGGGAGTGCAGTACTTC	CASSLLQGVQYF
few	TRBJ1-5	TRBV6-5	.	TGTGCCAGCGCAGATTATAGCAATCAGCCCCAGCATTTT	CASADYSNQPQHF
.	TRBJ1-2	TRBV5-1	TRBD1	TGCGCCAGCAGCTTGGTTCTCCGGGACAGGAAACTTTATGGCTACACCTTC	CASSLVLRDRKLYGYTF
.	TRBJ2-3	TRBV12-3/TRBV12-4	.	TGTGCCAGCAGTCCCCGTCTAGACCGCACAGATACGCAGTATTTT	CASSPRLDRTDTQYF
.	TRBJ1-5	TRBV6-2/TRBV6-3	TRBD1	TGTGCCAGCAGAGGGACAGGGAATAGCCAGCCCCAGCATTTT	CASRGTGNSQPQHF
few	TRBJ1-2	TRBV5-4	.	TGTGCCAGCAGCTCGAACAAAGGGCGGTCTTATGGCTACACCTTC	CASSSNKGRSYGYTF
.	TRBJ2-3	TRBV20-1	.	TGCAGTGCCCCCCCCTCTGGGGGGTCGCAGTATTTT	CSAPPSGGSQYF
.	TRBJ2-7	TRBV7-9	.	TGTGCCAGCAGCTTAGCGGACGGATATGGGTACTTC	CASSLADGYGYF
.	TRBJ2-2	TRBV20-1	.	TGCAGTGCTAGAGATCAAGCCACAAACACCGGGGAGCTGTTTTTT	CSARDQATNTGELFF
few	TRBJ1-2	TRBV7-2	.	TGTGCCAGCAGCACTACCTGGGGGGATGGCTACACCTTC	CASSTTWGDGYTF